One sample yielded the 23 T cell receptor beta chains listed below, sequenced in a study of Graves' ophthalmopathy and Graves' hyperthyroidism. Amplification of TCR beta CDR3 regions used RNA transcripts. Second-round multiplex PCR followed a first-round RT-PCR using HTBI primers. TCRdb recomputed calls from the multiplex PCR reads with MiXCR, one row per CDR3 protein. Of 400,000 to 450,000 distinct CDR3 sequences listed, around 21% are singletons. Sequencing was done on a sample of peripheral blood. These receptors came from a woman aged 18 to 35 with stable Graves' hyperthyroidism.

This clonotype was seen many times. V gene TRBV5-1 combines with J gene TRBJ1-3; no reliable D call. Germline CDR1 is SGHRS and CDR2 is YFSETQ. Trimming removed 5 bases at V and 0 bases at J, with 12 bases between. The length of the CDR3 is 15 residues. CDR3 amino acids: CASRPTVNSGNTIYF. In DNA, the CDR3 is TGCGCCAGCAGGCCTACAGTGAACTCTGGAAACACCATATATTTT. Full variable domain (remainder filled in from reference TRBV5-1 and TRBJ1-3): KAGVTQTPRYLIKTRGQQVTLSCSPISGHRSVSWYQQTPGQGLQFLFEYFSETQRNKGNFPGRFSGRQFSNSRSEMNVSTLELGDSALYLCASRPTVNSGNTIYFGEGSWLTVV.

This clonotype has at least ten counts. V and J are TRBV27 and TRBJ2-4; D is unresolved. In germline, CDR1 is MNHEY, CDR2 SMNVEV (reference sequence). This CDR3 has 15 amino acids. Trimming took off 5 bases at V and 0 bases at J, with 11 bases between the two ends. DNA for the CDR3: TGTGCCAGCAGTGCCCTGATAGAAGCCAAAAACATTCAGTACTTC. Its protein is CASSALIEAKNIQYF.

The genes are TRBV2 and TRBJ2-6, with 9 bases that match TRBD1. The length of the CDR3 is 17 residues. V trimming: 6 bases; J trimming: 4 bases; junction bases outside the gene matches: 10. The germline V gene encodes CDR1 SNHLY and CDR2 FYNNEI. CDR3 residues: CASRRIQGATGANVLTF. CDR3 bases: TGTGCCAGCAGGCGGATACAGGGGGCAACAGGGGCCAACGTCCTGACTTTC.

This clonotype was recorded many times. This chain uses TRBV5-1 with TRBJ1-1; D may be TRBD1 (6 bases). The V gene lost 2 bases and the J gene lost 7 bases, with 18 bases spanning the gap. The CDR3 sequence is 15 residues long. Germline values: CDR1 SGHRS, CDR2 YFSETQ. The CDR3 loop is CASSLRIRGRSEAFF. DNA for the CDR3: TGCGCCAGCAGCTTACGGATCAGGGGCAGGAGTGAAGCTTTCTTT.

For this clonotype: A much larger clone differs by one base, so this may be a read error. The chain employs TRBV25-1 and TRBJ2-7; 10 bases fit TRBD1. CDR1 and CDR2 from the germline V gene are MGHDK and SYGVNS. This CDR3 region has 14 residues. The CDR3 region is CASSDRDRGYEQCF. The DNA for the CDR3 is TGTGCCAGCAGTGACCGGGACAGGGGCTACGAGCAGTGCTTC.

This clonotype appeared many times. The CDR3 loop reads CASSSINRGGYEQYF. The CDR3 coding sequence is TGTGCCAGCAGTTCGATCAACAGGGGAGGCTACGAGCAGTACTTC. The V gene is TRBV27, the J gene TRBJ2-7; a possible D gene is TRBD1 (7 bases). CDR3 size: 15 residues. Germline V lookup: CDR1 MNHEY, CDR2 SMNVEV (reference sequence). V was trimmed by 4 bases and J by 3 bases, leaving 16 bases between them.

This clonotype was recorded many times. V gene TRBV30 combines with J gene TRBJ2-5; D is undetermined. This CDR3 comprises 11 residues. In germline, CDR1 is GTSNPN, CDR2 SVGIG (reference sequence). Trimming took off 1 base at V and 9 bases at J, with 9 bases between the two ends. Here the CDR3 reads CAWSEVRAQYF. The CDR3 DNA is TGTGCCTGGAGTGAAGTAAGGGCCCAGTACTTC.

This clonotype occurred many times. The gene calls are TRBV6-6 and TRBJ2-7; a possible D gene is TRBD2 (10 bases). The V end was cut by 4 bases, the J end by 6 bases, with 37 bases between. Germline V gene data show CDR1 as MNHNY and CDR2 as SVGAGI (reference sequence). This CDR3 has 21 residues. CDR3 in amino acids: CASSSRVLQGATTSGFREQYF. DNA of the CDR3: TGTGCCAGCAGTTCAAGGGTCCTACAGGGGGCTACGACTAGCGGGTTCCGCGAGCAGTACTTC.

The sample holds many counts of this clonotype. The genes are TRBV30 and TRBJ2-7; D is unclear. This CDR3 contains 11 residues. Looked up from germline, CDR1 is GTSNPN and CDR2 is SVGIG (reference sequence). V shed 2 bases and J shed 5 bases, with 7 bases lying between them. CDR3 in amino acids: CAWSWTDEQYF. CDR3 bases: TGTGCCTGGAGTTGGACGGACGAGCAGTACTTC. Filled out from reference TRBV30 and TRBJ2-7, the complete variable domain reads SQTIHQWPATLVQPVGSPLSLECTVEGTSNPNLYWYRQAAGRGLQLLFYSVGIGQISSEVPQNLSASRPQDRQFILSSKKLLLSDSGFYLCAWSWTDEQYFGPGTRLTVT.

This clonotype was counted ten times or more. This chain uses TRBV5-1 with TRBJ2-7; 10 bases are shared with TRBD2. V was clipped by 0 bases and J by 1 base; unmatched bases: 4. The CDR3 runs to 16 residues. Germline CDR1 reads SGHRS; CDR2 reads YFSETQ. This chain's CDR3 is CASSLAGSGRSYEQYF. CDR3 nucleotides: TGCGCCAGCAGCTTGGCGGGTAGCGGGAGGTCCTACGAGCAGTACTTC. The variable domain in full, with the rest retrieved from reference TRBV5-1 and TRBJ2-7, is KAGVTQTPRYLIKTRGQQVTLSCSPISGHRSVSWYQQTPGQGLQFLFEYFSETQRNKGNFPGRFSGRQFSNSRSEMNVSTLELGDSALYLCASSLAGSGRSYEQYFGPGTRLTVT.

The chain links TRBV6-1 to TRBJ2-2; D unresolved. Germline V lookup: CDR1 MNHNS, CDR2 SASEGT. The V gene lost 7 bases and the J gene lost 5 bases, with 8 bases spanning the gap. The CDR3 consists of 12 residues. CDR3 nucleotide sequence: TGTGCCAGCAATACGGCTACCGGGGAGCTGTTTTTT. Its translation: CASNTATGELFF.

This clonotype was picked up many times. J is TRBJ1-2 and V is TRBV20-1; D unresolved. CDR1 and CDR2 (germline): DFQATT, SNEGSKA (reference sequence). The length of the CDR3 is 14 residues. V lost 3 bases to trimming and J lost 8 bases, with 19 bases between them. CDR3 protein: CSASIPGINKGYTF. CDR3 nucleotides: TGCAGTGCTAGTATCCCCGGGATAAACAAGGGCTACACCTTC.

The gene calls are TRBV6-1 and TRBJ1-2; D gene uncertain. The germline V and J ends were trimmed by 1 base and 0 bases, with 9 bases remaining between them. The CDR3 has 15 residues. From germline, CDR1 is MNHNS and CDR2 SASEGT. CDR3 sequence (DNA): TGTGCCAGCAGTGAAGTGAGGGCGGCTAACTATGGCTACACCTTC. Encoded protein: CASSEVRAANYGYTF.

The count of this clonotype is one. J is TRBJ2-2 and V is TRBV5-5, with TRBD1 as a possible D gene (5 bases). The germline V and J ends were trimmed by 4 bases and 7 bases, with 11 bases remaining between them. The length of the CDR3 is 13 residues. Germline-derived CDR1 and CDR2 are SGHKS and YYEKEE (reference sequence). This CDR3 is CASSLRGGGELFF. DNA of the CDR3: TGTGCCAGCAGCCTTAGGGGCGGCGGGGAGCTGTTTTTT.

As concerns this clonotype: A junction end diverges from the germline sequence, so it may reflect a read error. The V and J genes are TRBV18 and TRBJ2-5, with unresolved D. The CDR3 contains 16 residues. Germline loops: CDR1 KGHSH, CDR2 LQKENI. CDR3 DNA sequence: TGTGCCGGCTCACCCCTCGACATCAAGTTACAAGAGACCCAGTACTTC. This gives the protein CAGSPLDIKLQETQYF. The whole variable domain, remainder taken from reference TRBV18 and TRBJ2-5, is NAGVMQNPRHLVRRRGQEARLRCSPMKGHSHVYWYRQLPEEGLKFMVYLQKENIIDESGMPKERFSAEFPKEGPSILRIQQVVRGDSAAYFCAGSPLDIKLQETQYFGPGTRLLVL.

Many counts were recorded for this clonotype. The gene calls are TRBV5-1 and TRBJ2-5, with 12 nucleotides matching TRBD2. The J segment lost 6 bases and the V segment lost 5 bases, leaving 8 bases of the junction unmatched. Germline loops: CDR1 SGHRS, CDR2 YFSETQ. CDR3 size: 15 residues. Here the CDR3 reads CASSQTTSGRQTQYF. The CDR3 nucleotides are TGCGCCAGCAGTCAAACGACTAGCGGGAGACAGACCCAGTACTTC.

This clonotype was seen ten or more times. V is TRBV5-4 and J is TRBJ1-3; D possibly corresponds to TRBD1 (5 bases). Trimming took off 0 bases at V and 7 bases at J, with 8 bases between the two ends. The CDR3 covers 13 residues. Germline V gene data show CDR1 as SGHNT and CDR2 as YYREEE (reference sequence). CDR3 region: CASSLAGANTIYF. CDR3 nucleotides: TGTGCCAGCAGCTTGGCTGGGGCGAACACCATATATTTT.

This clonotype showed up many times. This chain connects TRBV20-1 to TRBJ2-7; D is perhaps TRBD2 (5 bases). The V end lost 2 bases, the J end lost 6 bases, and 17 bases lay between the germline ends. The germline gives CDR1 DFQATT, CDR2 SNEGSKA (reference sequence). This CDR3 has 14 amino acids. CDR3 nucleotide sequence: TGCAGTGCTAGACTACGAGCGGTGGTCACCGAGCAGTACTTC. Its translation is CSARLRAVVTEQYF.

The table lists this clonotype with a few counts. V usage is TRBV7-8 and J usage is TRBJ2-7; D perhaps matches TRBD1 (5 bases). The length of the CDR3 is 14 residues. V shed 3 bases and J shed 4 bases, with 13 bases lying between them. Germline CDR1 and CDR2: SGHVS and FQNEAQ. The CDR3 DNA is TGTGCCAGCAGCTTTCAGGGTGAAAAATACGAGCAGTACTTC. This encodes CASSFQGEKYEQYF.

This clonotype was detected many times. This chain links TRBV6-2 or TRBV6-3 with TRBJ1-2; 8 bases match TRBD1. Trimming took 2 bases from V and 0 from J; bases not matched to a gene: 11. Germline CDR1 is MNHEY and CDR2 is SVGEGT. The CDR3 is made up of 18 amino acids. The CDR3 DNA is TGTGCCAGCAGTTACGCAGCAGGGGGCCCCTCATCTAACTATGGCTACACCTTC. It yields the protein CASSYAAGGPSSNYGYTF.

This clonotype occurred many times. V usage is TRBV19 and J usage is TRBJ2-3, with 7 bases that match TRBD1. There are 15 residues in the CDR3. The ends lost 2 bases at V and 4 bases at J; junction bases unmatched: 6. CDR1 is LNHDA, CDR2 SQIVND, per germline (reference sequence). CDR3 region: CASSIRQGYSDTQYF. The CDR3 DNA is TGTGCCAGTAGTATAAGACAGGGATACTCAGATACGCAGTATTTT. Complete variable domain (other parts from reference TRBV19 and TRBJ2-3): DGGITQSPKYLFRKEGQNVTLSCEQNLNHDAMYWYRQDPGQGLRLIYYSQIVNDFQKGDIAEGYSVSREKKESFPLTVTSAQKNPTAFYLCASSIRQGYSDTQYFGPGTRLTVL.

This clonotype has at least ten counts. CDR3 coding DNA: TGTGCCAGCAGGTGGGGGCGGCATCAGCCCCAGCATTTT. Translating it yields CASRWGRHQPQHF. The chain is built from TRBV6-1 and TRBJ1-5; tentatively, D is TRBD1 (6 bases). V gave up 6 bases and J gave up 5 bases, with 11 bases separating them. The CDR3 loop spans 13 amino acids. From germline, CDR1 is MNHNS and CDR2 SASEGT.

This clonotype was counted ten times or more. The genes are TRBV5-1 and TRBJ1-1; D perhaps matches TRBD1 (5 bases). Trimming stripped 4 bases from V and 1 base from J, with 11 bases between. The CDR3 consists of 14 residues. CDR1 and CDR2 (germline): SGHRS, YFSETQ. CDR3 in DNA: TGCGCCAGCAGCCGAATTGGGGGGAACACTGAAGCTTTCTTT. It encodes CASSRIGGNTEAFF.